The sequence of this TCR beta chain was determined in a study of T cells in Graves' hyperthyroidism and ophthalmopathy. With regard to this clonotype: What it binds is unknown.

TCR beta CDR3 sequences were amplified from RNA transcripts. Carried out on the TCR CDR3, a first-round RT-PCR used the HTBI primer set. Each CDR3 protein is one row after TCRdb ran MiXCR on the multiplex PCR reads. The sample includes hundreds of thousands of distinct CDR3 sequences, 14% seen only once; the top ten take approximately 13%. Germline V lookup: CDR1 MDHEN, CDR2 SYDVKM. Trimming pared 7 bases from V and 1 base from J, leaving 8 bases between. The CDR3 has 13 amino acids. Study-level findings and limits: Ophthalmopathy and stable hyperthyroidism were told apart by a 13 V-J model.

Each diagnosis drew on symptoms, thyroxine, TRAb, thyroid ultrasound and orbital computed tomography findings. The sequencing input was blood. This receptor was obtained from a woman aged 40 to 49 with Graves' hyperthyroidism. V and J are TRBV28 and TRBJ1-5, with D possibly TRBD1 on 5 matching bases. CDR3 sequence: CASIEGSNQPQHF. CDR3 nucleotides: TGTGCCAGCATTGAGGGGAGCAATCAGCCCCAGCATTTT.